A selection of T cell receptor beta chains follows, all from one sample in a study of cytomegalovirus exposure and HLA in healthy donors. The repertoire was sequenced with immunoSEQ multiplex PCR; TCRdb's copy has only in-frame clones and lacks some. The sample contains around 110,000 clones, roughly four fifths of which appear only once. Sequences were obtained from PBMCs. All receptors derive from a man aged 25-45 years in good health and CMV-seropositive. Both conserved end residues are part of each CDR3. The D gene is left open where the match is weak. For some rows the clone size is stated as once, few or many, or as a class when expanded; others skip it.

clone size: .; J gene: TRBJ1-5; V gene: TRBV18; D gene: .; CDR3 DNA: TGTGCCAGCTCACCTCGGGGGAGCCCAGGTCAGCCCCAGCATTTT; CDR3 protein: CASSPRGSPGQPQHF
clone size: .; J gene: TRBJ2-1; V gene: TRBV19; D gene: .; CDR3 DNA: TGTGCCAGTAGTTCCCGGGGGAGTGAGCAGTTCTTC; CDR3 protein: CASSSRGSEQFF
clone size: .; J gene: TRBJ2-1; V gene: TRBV2; D gene: TRBD2; CDR3 DNA: TGTGCCAGCAGTAAGACTAGCGGGAACAATGAGCAGTTCTTC; CDR3 protein: CASSKTSGNNEQFF
clone size: .; J gene: TRBJ1-2; V gene: TRBV6-1; D gene: .; CDR3 DNA: TGTGCCAGCATGTTAGGGGGACCAAACTATGGCTACACCTTC; CDR3 protein: CASMLGGPNYGYTF
clone size: few; J gene: TRBJ1-1; V gene: TRBV29-1; D gene: .; CDR3 DNA: TGCAGCGTTGAATCCCAGGGGACCACTGAAGCTTTCTTT; CDR3 protein: CSVESQGTTEAFF
clone size: .; J gene: TRBJ1-2; V gene: TRBV18; D gene: TRBD1; CDR3 DNA: TGTGCCAGCACAGGGGACAGGGTAAATGGCTACACCTTC; CDR3 protein: CASTGDRVNGYTF
clone size: .; J gene: TRBJ1-2; V gene: TRBV5-1; D gene: .; CDR3 DNA: TGCGCCAGCAGCTTGCCAGGGGCAAACCCTGGCTACACCTTC; CDR3 protein: CASSLPGANPGYTF
clone size: .; J gene: TRBJ1-2; V gene: TRBV5-1; D gene: .; CDR3 DNA: TGCGCCAGCAGCCGTAACCCTCAGGGCACTCTCGCTAACTATGGCTACACCTTC; CDR3 protein: CASSRNPQGTLANYGYTF
clone size: .; J gene: TRBJ1-1; V gene: TRBV9; D gene: TRBD1; CDR3 DNA: TGTGCCAGCAGCGTCGAACAGGGGGCGAACACTGAAGCTTTCTTT; CDR3 protein: CASSVEQGANTEAFF
clone size: .; J gene: TRBJ1-6; V gene: TRBV7-8; D gene: TRBD1; CDR3 DNA: TGTGCCAGCAGCATCCCCGGGACAGGGAGAGGTTCACCCCTCCACTTT; CDR3 protein: CASSIPGTGRGSPLHF
clone size: few; J gene: TRBJ1-5; V gene: TRBV5-6; D gene: .; CDR3 DNA: TGTGCCAGCAGCCCACGGGGGGTTCAGCCCCAGCATTTT; CDR3 protein: CASSPRGVQPQHF
clone size: .; J gene: TRBJ2-7; V gene: TRBV5-1; D gene: .; CDR3 DNA: TGCGCCAGCAGCTTGGGTTCCGGGGATAGGCGCGAGCAGTACTTC; CDR3 protein: CASSLGSGDRREQYF
clone size: .; J gene: TRBJ2-1; V gene: TRBV28; D gene: TRBD1; CDR3 DNA: TGTGCCAGCACAGTGGGCGGGACAGGGGGCTCGGAGCAGTTCTTC; CDR3 protein: CASTVGGTGGSEQFF
clone size: .; J gene: TRBJ1-1; V gene: TRBV10-1; D gene: TRBD1; CDR3 DNA: TGCGCCAGCAGCAGGAACAGGGGCACTGAAGCTTTCTTT; CDR3 protein: CASSRNRGTEAFF
clone size: once; J gene: TRBJ1-4; V gene: TRBV18; D gene: .; CDR3 DNA: TGTGCCAGCTCACCGAGACAGGACAGAGATGAAAAACTGTTTTTT; CDR3 protein: CASSPRQDRDEKLFF
clone size: .; J gene: TRBJ2-5; V gene: TRBV2; D gene: TRBD2; CDR3 DNA: TGTGCCAGCAGTGGCTCTAGCGGGGTTCACCAAGAGACCCAGTACTTC; CDR3 protein: CASSGSSGVHQETQYF
clone size: once; J gene: TRBJ1-3; V gene: TRBV5-1; D gene: .; CDR3 DNA: TGCGCCAGCAGCGAGGGATCTGGAAACACCATATATTTT; CDR3 protein: CASSEGSGNTIYF
clone size: .; J gene: TRBJ1-4; V gene: TRBV9; D gene: .; CDR3 DNA: TGTGCCAGCAGGGACAGTTCAGGAAAACTGTTTTTT; CDR3 protein: CASRDSSGKLFF
clone size: once; J gene: TRBJ2-7; V gene: TRBV5-6; D gene: .; CDR3 DNA: TGTGCCAGCAGCTTCACCGACTCCTACGAGCAGTACTTC; CDR3 protein: CASSFTDSYEQYF
clone size: .; J gene: TRBJ2-2; V gene: TRBV7-8; D gene: TRBD2; CDR3 DNA: TGTGCCAGCAGCTTAGGAGGACGCAGGTGGGGGGGACCCGGGGAGCTGTTTTTT; CDR3 protein: CASSLGGRRWGGPGELFF
clone size: .; J gene: TRBJ1-2; V gene: TRBV6-4; D gene: .; CDR3 DNA: TGTGCCAGCAGTGACTCGCGAGGGATATGCTATGGCTACACCTTC; CDR3 protein: CASSDSRGICYGYTF
clone size: .; J gene: TRBJ2-5; V gene: TRBV6-1; D gene: .; CDR3 DNA: TGTACCAGCAGTGGACCGCGGACAGAACAAGAGACCCAGTACTTC; CDR3 protein: CTSSGPRTEQETQYF
clone size: .; J gene: TRBJ2-7; V gene: TRBV5-1; D gene: .; CDR3 DNA: TGCGCCAGCAGCTTGGTATACAGGTCCAACGAGCAGTACTTC; CDR3 protein: CASSLVYRSNEQYF
clone size: .; J gene: TRBJ2-5; V gene: TRBV27; D gene: TRBD1; CDR3 DNA: TGTGCCAGCAGTTTCATCAGGGGGTATGATTCAGAGACCCAGTACTTC; CDR3 protein: CASSFIRGYDSETQYF
clone size: once; J gene: TRBJ1-5; V gene: TRBV2; D gene: .; CDR3 DNA: TGTGCCAGCAGTGAATGGGGGAGGGGTGGTAATCAGCCCCAGCATTTT; CDR3 protein: CASSEWGRGGNQPQHF
clone size: .; J gene: TRBJ2-3; V gene: TRBV4-2; D gene: TRBD2; CDR3 DNA: TGTGCCAGCAGCCAGGGGACTAGTTCGGGCACAGATACGCAGTATTTT; CDR3 protein: CASSQGTSSGTDTQYF
clone size: .; J gene: TRBJ1-1; V gene: TRBV7-2; D gene: .; CDR3 DNA: TGTGCCAGCAAGTCTCTGGACAGCCCTGAAGCTTTCTTT; CDR3 protein: CASKSLDSPEAFF